The 18 T cell receptor beta chains below were found in one sample sequenced in a study of response to subunit inactivated influenza vaccine. TCRdb reprocessed the RT-PCR reads via MiXCR and lists one record per CDR3 protein. The sample holds a few hundred thousand distinct CDR3 sequences, about 20% seen once. Sequencing was performed on PBMCs from blood, taken 21 months after vaccination. The receptors come from a man aged 50 to 75 who received an inactivated influenza vaccine.

This clonotype turned up a few times. The chain has TRBV12-3 or TRBV12-4 and TRBJ2-2; the D is unclear. V was pared by 10 bases and J by 3 bases, with 6 bases between. The CDR3 has 11 amino acids. CDR3 nucleotides: TGTGCCAACTTATACACCGGGGAGCTGTTTTTT. This encodes CANLYTGELFF.

This clonotype was picked up a small number of times. The chain combines TRBV7-9 with TRBJ1-4; D is unclear. The CDR3 is 14 residues long. CDR1 is SEHNR and CDR2 is FQNEAQ in the germline V gene (reference sequence). The germline V and J ends were trimmed by 3 bases and 5 bases, with 10 bases remaining between them. In DNA, the CDR3 is TGTGCCAGCAGCTTGCAGCTTCACAATGAAAAACTGTTTTTT. Its protein is CASSLQLHNEKLFF.

This clonotype was counted a few times. The chain joins TRBV6-1 to TRBJ1-5, with D uncertain. Looked up from germline, CDR1 is MNHNS and CDR2 is SASEGT. The CDR3 covers 15 residues. Trimming took off 4 bases at V and 0 bases at J, with 10 bases between the two ends. The chain's CDR3 is CASSAGQTSNQPQHF. The CDR3 bases are TGTGCCAGCAGTGCTGGGCAGACTAGCAATCAGCCCCAGCATTTT.

The rearrangement joins TRBV30 to TRBJ1-1; D is unresolved. Germline CDR1 and CDR2: GTSNPN and SVGIG (reference sequence). The CDR3 contains 11 residues. Trimming stripped 3 bases from V and 7 bases from J, with 9 bases between. CDR3: CAWRGRGEAFF. The CDR3 nucleotides read TGTGCCTGGAGAGGGCGGGGTGAAGCTTTCTTT.

This clonotype was counted only a few times. This chain links TRBV5-1 with TRBJ2-1; D is perhaps TRBD2 (6 bases). CDR1 is SGHRS and CDR2 is YFSETQ in the germline V gene. Trimming took off 0 bases at V and 4 bases at J, with 11 bases between the two ends. The CDR3 sequence is 15 residues long. CDR3 DNA sequence: TGCGCCAGCAGCTTGGGTAGCGGCCAGTACAATGAGCAGTTCTTC. Protein: CASSLGSGQYNEQFF.

V and J are TRBV5-1 and TRBJ2-1; perhaps TRBD1 as D (5 bases). Germline V gene sequence: CDR1 SGHRS, CDR2 YFSETQ. V was cut by 3 bases and J by 4 bases, with 14 bases left in between. The CDR3 is 15 residues long. The DNA of the CDR3 is TGCGCCAGCAGCTCCCCCCTGACAGAGTACAATGAGCAGTTCTTC. This translates into CASSSPLTEYNEQFF.

This clonotype was recorded many times. This chain connects TRBV12-3 or TRBV12-4 to TRBJ1-2; D may be TRBD1 (6 bases). The CDR3 loop spans 14 amino acids. V lost 5 bases and J lost 4, with 14 bases in between. The DNA of the CDR3 is TGTGCCAGCAGTAATGGACAGAACCGCTATGGCTACACCTTC. This sequence encodes CASSNGQNRYGYTF.

The chain joins TRBV5-1 to TRBJ2-3, with D unclear. The V end lost 2 bases, the J end lost 0 bases, and 7 bases lay between the germline ends. The length of the CDR3 is 14 residues. Looked up from germline, CDR1 is SGHRS and CDR2 is YFSETQ. The CDR3 loop reads CASSFTLSTDTQYF. CDR3 sequence (DNA): TGCGCCAGCAGCTTTACGCTCAGCACAGATACGCAGTATTTT.

This clonotype was seen many times. J is TRBJ2-1 and V is TRBV11-3, with D possibly matching TRBD1 (5 bases). Trimming left V 5 bases short and J 7 bases short, with 12 bases between. This CDR3 has 13 amino acids. Germline V lookup: CDR1 SGHNT, CDR2 YENEEA. The CDR3 DNA reads TGTGCCAGCAGCACAGGCCCTCAGAATGAGCAGTTCTTC. The encoded protein is CASSTGPQNEQFF.

This clonotype was detected only a few times. The gene calls are TRBV7-2 and TRBJ2-3; D possibly corresponds to TRBD1 (5 bases). Germline assignment: CDR1 SGHTA and CDR2 FQGNSA. The V and J ends lost 2 bases and 5 bases respectively, with 14 bases between them. CDR3 size: 15 residues. This CDR3 reads CASSLSPGSKDTQYF. The CDR3 nucleotides read TGTGCCAGCAGCTTATCCCCAGGGTCAAAAGATACGCAGTATTTT.

The rearrangement uses TRBV20-1 and TRBJ1-1; D might be TRBD1 (5 bases). V was shortened by 2 bases and J by 0 bases, with 13 bases between the two germline ends. The CDR3 totals 15 residues. Looked up from germline, CDR1 is DFQATT and CDR2 is SNEGSKA (reference sequence). Here the CDR3 reads CSARTRGNMNTEAFF. Written as DNA, the CDR3 is TGCAGTGCTAGAACCCGGGGGAACATGAACACTGAAGCTTTCTTT.

The sample holds a few counts of this clonotype. The chain couples TRBV7-2 to TRBJ1-4; D is unresolved. Trimming left V 6 bases short and J 10 bases short, with 15 bases between. CDR1 and CDR2 from the germline V gene are SGHTA and FQGNSA. CDR3 length: 13 residues. The CDR3 reads CASSQNPGGKLFF. CDR3 coding DNA: TGTGCCAGCAGTCAAAACCCGGGTGGAAAACTGTTTTTT.

The sample holds a few counts of this clonotype. The rearrangement uses TRBV13 and TRBJ1-1; D not resolved. Trimming cost V 1 base and J 7 bases, with 7 bases left between them. The germline gives CDR1 PRHDT, CDR2 FYEKMQ (reference sequence). CDR3 length equals 12 residues. The CDR3 sequence is CASSLAGDEAFF. The CDR3 DNA reads as TGTGCCAGCAGCTTAGCCGGGGATGAAGCTTTCTTT.

This clonotype was seen more than once but under ten times. The chain has TRBV20-1 and TRBJ1-1; D possibly corresponds to TRBD1 (5 bases). The length of the CDR3 is 13 residues. Trimming left V 5 bases short and J 0 bases short, with 10 bases between. Germline V gene data show CDR1 as DFQATT and CDR2 as SNEGSKA (reference sequence). The CDR3 DNA reads TGCAGTGCTTCCAGGGTGGTGAACACTGAAGCTTTCTTT. As protein: CSASRVVNTEAFF.

This chain connects TRBV6-2 or TRBV6-3 to TRBJ2-3; tentatively, D is TRBD1 (5 bases). The CDR3 is made up of 15 amino acids. Germline values: CDR1 MNHEY, CDR2 SVGEGT. V was clipped by 2 bases and J by 3 bases, with 12 bases between them. The CDR3 DNA sequence: TGTGCCAGCAGTTACGGCGGCAGGGAAACAGATACGCAGTATTTT. Encoded protein: CASSYGGRETDTQYF.

V is TRBV7-2 and J is TRBJ1-1; tentatively, D is TRBD1 (5 bases). CDR1 and CDR2 from the germline V gene are SGHTA and FQGNSA. V lost 4 bases to trimming and J lost 11 bases, with 17 bases between them. The CDR3 loop spans 13 amino acids. CDR3 residues: CASSSPTGPVAFF. Here the CDR3 DNA reads TGTGCCAGCAGCTCTCCGACGGGACCAGTGGCTTTCTTT.

The chain joins TRBV20-1 to TRBJ1-1; 10 nucleotides align to TRBD1. Germline V gene sequence: CDR1 DFQATT, CDR2 SNEGSKA (reference sequence). V gave up 6 bases and J gave up 6 bases; unmatched junction bases: 7. This CDR3 contains 13 residues. In nucleotides, the CDR3 is TGCAGTGCAAGGGACAGGGGAAGAGCTGAAGCTTTCTTT. It encodes CSARDRGRAEAFF.

J is TRBJ2-3 and V is TRBV3-1, with 8 nucleotides matching TRBD2. Germline lookup yields CDR1 LGHDT and CDR2 YNNKEL (reference sequence). The CDR3 covers 16 residues. The ends lost 6 bases at V and 2 bases at J; junction bases unmatched: 10. CDR3 residues: CASSARGRSYTDTQYF. CDR3 bases: TGTGCCAGCAGTGCGCGCGGGAGGTCATACACAGATACGCAGTATTTT.